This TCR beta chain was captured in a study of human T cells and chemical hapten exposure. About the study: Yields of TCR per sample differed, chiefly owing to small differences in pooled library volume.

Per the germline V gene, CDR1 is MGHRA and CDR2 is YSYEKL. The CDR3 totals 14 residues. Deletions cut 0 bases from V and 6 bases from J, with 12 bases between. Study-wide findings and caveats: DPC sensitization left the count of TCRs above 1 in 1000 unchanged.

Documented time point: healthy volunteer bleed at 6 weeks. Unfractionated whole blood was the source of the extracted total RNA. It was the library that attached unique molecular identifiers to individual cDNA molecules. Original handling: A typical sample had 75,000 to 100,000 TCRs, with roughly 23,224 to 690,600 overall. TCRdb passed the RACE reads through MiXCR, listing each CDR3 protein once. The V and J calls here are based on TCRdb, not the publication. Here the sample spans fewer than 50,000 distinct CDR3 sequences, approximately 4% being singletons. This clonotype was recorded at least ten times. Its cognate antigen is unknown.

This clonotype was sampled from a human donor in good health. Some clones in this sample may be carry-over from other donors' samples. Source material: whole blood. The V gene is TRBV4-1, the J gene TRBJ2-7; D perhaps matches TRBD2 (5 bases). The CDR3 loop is CASSQDSRGFEQYF. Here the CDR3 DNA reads TGCGCCAGCAGCCAAGATAGTCGGGGATTCGAGCAGTACTTC.